Below, one T cell receptor beta chain is given with its context. Germline CDR1 SEHNR, CDR2 FQNEAQ (reference sequence). V lost 6 bases and J 9 bases, leaving 9 bases between the germline ends. This CDR3 is built from 12 residues. This sample is drawn from a study of OX40 agonist ivuxolimab in advanced cancers. Repertoires were generated with immunoSEQ multiplex PCR, while TCRdb's copy carries only in-frame clones and drops some. The sample yields fewer than 12,000 clones, around 74% seen once. The chain joins TRBV7-9 to TRBJ1-6; D might be TRBD1 (5 bases). Sequenced here: CD4+ or CD8+ T cells sorted from blood, sampled in a trial of the OX40 agonist ivuxolimab. This receptor was obtained from an adult with an advanced solid tumor such as melanoma, head and neck, liver or kidney cancer. The CDR3 DNA reads TGTGCCAGCAGAGACGGGGCTTCACCCCTCCACTTT. It codes for CASRDGASPLHF.